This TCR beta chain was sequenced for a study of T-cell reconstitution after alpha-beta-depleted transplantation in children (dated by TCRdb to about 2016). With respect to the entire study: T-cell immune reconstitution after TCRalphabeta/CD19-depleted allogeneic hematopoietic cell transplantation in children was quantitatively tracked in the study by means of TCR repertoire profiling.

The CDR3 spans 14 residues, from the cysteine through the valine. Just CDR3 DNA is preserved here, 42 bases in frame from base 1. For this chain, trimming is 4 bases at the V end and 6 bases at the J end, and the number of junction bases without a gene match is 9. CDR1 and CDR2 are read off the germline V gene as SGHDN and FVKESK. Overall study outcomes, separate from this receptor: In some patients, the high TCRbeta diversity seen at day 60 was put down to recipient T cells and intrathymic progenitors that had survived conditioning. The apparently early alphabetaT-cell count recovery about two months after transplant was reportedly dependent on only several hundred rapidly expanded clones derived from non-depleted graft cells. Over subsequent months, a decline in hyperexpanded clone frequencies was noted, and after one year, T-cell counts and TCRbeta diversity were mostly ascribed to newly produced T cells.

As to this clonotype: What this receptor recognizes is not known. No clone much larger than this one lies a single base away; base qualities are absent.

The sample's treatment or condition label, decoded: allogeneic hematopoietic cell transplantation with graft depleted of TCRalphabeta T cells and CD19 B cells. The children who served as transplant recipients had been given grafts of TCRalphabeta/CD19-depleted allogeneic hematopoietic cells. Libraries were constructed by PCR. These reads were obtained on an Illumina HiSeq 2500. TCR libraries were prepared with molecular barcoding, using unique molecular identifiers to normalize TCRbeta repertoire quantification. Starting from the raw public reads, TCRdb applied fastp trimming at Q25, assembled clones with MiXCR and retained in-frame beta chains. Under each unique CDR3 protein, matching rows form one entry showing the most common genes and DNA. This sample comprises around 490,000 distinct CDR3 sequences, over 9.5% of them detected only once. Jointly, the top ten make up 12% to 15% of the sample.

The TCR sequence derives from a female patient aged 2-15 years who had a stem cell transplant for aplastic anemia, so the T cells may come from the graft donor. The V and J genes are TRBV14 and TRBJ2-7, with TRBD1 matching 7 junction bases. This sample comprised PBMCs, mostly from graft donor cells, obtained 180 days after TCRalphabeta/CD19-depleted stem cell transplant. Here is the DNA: TGTGCCAGCAGCCCCGCGACGACAGGGTTCGAGCAGTACGTC. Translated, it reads CASSPATTGFEQYV.